This TCR beta chain came from a study of blood T cell repertoires in COVID-19. Turning to the study itself: T cells, B-cell-depleted T cells, or PBMCs provided the cDNA or gDNA that served as material.

In the original analysis: Reference gene primer amplification gave nucleated cell count estimates. Using immunoSEQ multiplex PCR, the repertoire was profiled, and TCRdb retains in-frame clones only, with some absent. V, J and clone size were drawn from that table, and D and trimming were deduced from the DNA. Of about 280,000 clones listed, roughly 91% were seen once; the top ten hold roughly 11%. The TCR sequence derives from a woman in her 30s with COVID-19, enrolled during active disease. The specimen sequenced was peripheral blood.

The CDR3 is CASTRTGGEMAQHF. CDR3 bases: TGTGCCAGCACTAGGACAGGGGGGGAAATGGCCCAGCATTTT. The chain carries TRBV7-9 and TRBJ1-5; 10 positions agree with TRBD1. The CDR3 runs to 14 residues. Germline lookup yields CDR1 SEHNR and CDR2 FQNEAQ (reference sequence). Unmatched junction bases numbered 11, after V lost 7 bases and J lost 11 bases.